The 20 T cell receptor beta chains below were found in one sample sequenced in a study of PD-1 blockade in classical Hodgkin lymphoma. Time point here: cycle 4 day 1 (C4D1), after less than seven weeks of nivolumab. In every patient, relapse followed autologous stem cell transplantation, while exposure to brentuximab vedotin differed. Repertoires were generated with immunoSEQ multiplex PCR, while TCRdb's copy carries only in-frame clones and drops some. The sample yields 99,000 or so clones, about nine tenths seen once. This specimen was peripheral blood mononuclear cells (PBMCs), taken before the fourth cycle of nivolumab. These receptors were taken from a human donor with classical Hodgkin lymphoma.

The J gene is TRBJ2-4, the V gene TRBV4-1, with 9 nucleotides matching TRBD1. This CDR3 spans 15 amino acids. The J segment lost 6 bases and the V segment lost 1 base, leaving 4 bases of the junction unmatched. The germline gives CDR1 MGHRA, CDR2 YSYEKL. CDR3 region: CASSQGPGQGNIQYF. In DNA form, the CDR3 reads TGCGCCAGCAGCCAAGGGCCGGGACAGGGAAACATTCAGTACTTC.

The chain couples TRBV28 to TRBJ2-1; 8 bases align to TRBD1. CDR3 length equals 15 residues. Trimming at V came to 5 bases and at J to 4 bases, leaving 7 bases not matched to a gene. The V gene's germline CDR1 is MDHEN and CDR2 SYDVKM. The chain's CDR3 is CASSLPGQEYNEQFF. The CDR3 bases are TGTGCCAGCAGTCTCCCGGGACAGGAATACAATGAGCAGTTCTTC.

The genes are TRBV18 and TRBJ1-1, with D maybe TRBD1 (6 bases). Trimming left V 5 bases short and J 4 bases short, with 29 bases between. This CDR3 has 19 residues. Germline CDR1 KGHSH, CDR2 LQKENI. In nucleotides, the CDR3 is TGTGCCAGCTCAGTTTTGGGGCCCGGCAGGGGAGATTATAGCACTGAAGCTTTCTTT. It translates to CASSVLGPGRGDYSTEAFF.

The J gene is TRBJ1-3, the V gene TRBV9; D ambiguous. From germline, CDR1 is SGDLS and CDR2 YYNGEE. The CDR3 spans 18 residues. V lost 3 bases, J lost 0 bases, and 19 bases lay in between. The CDR3 loop reads CASSDILRFRSSGNTIYF. CDR3 bases: TGTGCCAGCAGCGACATTCTCCGGTTCAGGAGCTCTGGAAACACCATATATTTT.

The chain links TRBV30 to TRBJ2-2; possible D gene TRBD2, 5 bases. The length of the CDR3 is 14 residues. The V gene's germline CDR1 is GTSNPN and CDR2 SVGIG (reference sequence). V lost 6 bases and J 0 bases, leaving 11 bases between the germline ends. CDR3 sequence reads: CACRAETNTGELFF. DNA for the CDR3: TGTGCCTGTAGAGCGGAGACGAACACCGGGGAGCTGTTTTTT.

This clone was seen a single time. This rearrangement joins TRBV5-1 to TRBJ1-3; D is undetermined. CDR1 and CDR2 (germline): SGHRS, YFSETQ. The CDR3 has 18 residues. Trimming removed 3 bases from V and 0 bases from J, with 19 bases in between. CDR3 DNA sequence: TGCGCCAGCAGCTCCGAATCCCCGGGGTTCAGCTCTGGAAACACCATATATTTT. It encodes CASSSESPGFSSGNTIYF.

The gene calls are TRBV2 and TRBJ2-2; 8 bases are a match to TRBD1. This CDR3 is 16 amino acids long. V lost 0 bases to trimming and J lost 2 bases; unmatched junction nucleotides: 2. Germline V gene data show CDR1 as SNHLY and CDR2 as FYNNEI. The CDR3 region is CASSEATGVNTGELFF. The CDR3 DNA is TGTGCCAGCAGTGAAGCGACAGGGGTCAACACCGGGGAGCTGTTTTTT.

This clone came up once. J is TRBJ1-1 and V is TRBV7-9; D call uncertain. This CDR3 comprises 15 residues. Germline CDR1 is SEHNR and CDR2 is FQNEAQ (reference sequence). Trimming left V 3 bases short and J 6 bases short, with 17 bases between. The CDR3 nucleotides read TGTGCCAGCAGCTTCCCGGGTCGGGCTGGCGCTGAAGCTTTCTTT. This codes for CASSFPGRAGAEAFF.

Only one count was recorded for this clone. This rearrangement joins TRBV7-2 to TRBJ1-3, with D perhaps matching TRBD1 (5 bases). The CDR3 runs to 16 residues. V was cut by 6 bases and J by 2 bases, with 17 bases left in between. The germline CDR1 and CDR2 sequences are SGHTA and FQGNSA. In nucleotides, the CDR3 is TGTGCCAGCAGTGTCAGTGGGGGGTCAACTGGAAACACCATATATTTT. Its translation is CASSVSGGSTGNTIYF.

The chain is built from TRBV18 and TRBJ2-1; no clear D gene. The CDR3 consists of 15 residues. V lost 2 bases and J 5 bases, leaving 13 bases between the germline ends. Per the germline V gene, CDR1 is KGHSH and CDR2 is LQKENI. The CDR3 region is CASSPFARPNNEQFF. The CDR3 region has the DNA TGTGCCAGCTCACCATTCGCGAGACCAAACAATGAGCAGTTCTTC.

This clone was observed once. This chain uses TRBV9 with TRBJ1-2; D uncertain. This CDR3 is 14 amino acids long. The ends were cut back, 3 bases at V and 3 bases at J, with 12 bases in the middle. CDR1 SGDLS and CDR2 YYNGEE come from the germline V gene. CDR3 residues: CASSDAPGDYGYTF. The CDR3 DNA sequence: TGTGCCAGCAGCGATGCCCCCGGGGACTATGGCTACACCTTC.

This clone was found once. The chain employs TRBV4-1 and TRBJ2-7; 7 bases fit TRBD1. J was trimmed by 2 bases and V by 2 bases; bases with no gene match: 9. The V gene's germline CDR1 is MGHRA and CDR2 YSYEKL. This CDR3 is 16 amino acids long. The CDR3 DNA follows: TGCGCCAGCAGCCAAAGCCTCGGACAGGCAGCCTACGAGCAGTACTTC. The encoded protein is CASSQSLGQAAYEQYF.

The chain uses TRBV12-5 and TRBJ2-3, with TRBD1 matching over 7 bases. V shed 5 bases and J 10 bases; nucleotides not matched to a gene: 6. The length of the CDR3 is 12 residues. The germline V gene has CDR1 LGHNT and CDR2 FRNRAP. The CDR3 sequence is CASGPDRVAQYF. CDR3 bases: TGTGCTAGTGGTCCTGACAGGGTGGCGCAGTATTTT. Full variable domain (rest looked up from reference TRBV12-5 and TRBJ2-3): DARVTQTPRHKVTEMGQEVTMRCQPILGHNTVFWYRQTMMQGLELLAYFRNRAPLDDSGMPKDRFSAEMPDATLATLKIQPSEPRDSAVYFCASGPDRVAQYFGPGTRLTVL.

The rearrangement uses TRBV5-1 and TRBJ2-7; D might be TRBD1 or TRBD2, each matching 6 bases. Germline V gene sequence: CDR1 SGHRS, CDR2 YFSETQ. The CDR3 sequence is 16 residues long. V was cut by 0 bases and J by 0 bases, with 13 bases left in between. CDR3: CASSLGGAGPSYEQYF. The CDR3 DNA sequence: TGCGCCAGCAGCTTGGGGGGGGCGGGTCCCTCCTACGAGCAGTACTTC.

The V call is TRBV5-1, the J call TRBJ2-1, with 11 bases identical to TRBD2. After removal of 7 bases from V and 4 bases from J, the junction contained 13 bases not matched to a gene. The CDR3 length is 17 residues. CDR1 and CDR2 from the germline V gene are SGHRS and YFSETQ. The CDR3 spells CASGGDGLAGAYNEQFF. The CDR3 DNA reads as TGCGCCAGCGGGGGTGACGGACTAGCGGGTGCATACAATGAGCAGTTCTTC. Using reference TRBV5-1 and TRBJ2-1 for the parts outside the CDR3, the full variable domain is KAGVTQTPRYLIKTRGQQVTLSCSPISGHRSVSWYQQTPGQGLQFLFEYFSETQRNKGNFPGRFSGRQFSNSRSEMNVSTLELGDSALYLCASGGDGLAGAYNEQFFGPGTRLTVL.

The chain combines TRBV5-1 with TRBJ2-3; possibly TRBD1 for D (6 bases). CDR3 size: 18 residues. With 0 bases removed from V and 0 bases from J, the gap between germline ends came to 17 bases. From germline, CDR1 is SGHRS and CDR2 YFSETQ. The CDR3 here is CASSLAFGQRPSTDTQYF. In DNA form, the CDR3 reads TGCGCCAGCAGCTTGGCCTTTGGACAGAGACCTAGCACAGATACGCAGTATTTT.

The rearrangement uses TRBV7-2 and TRBJ1-1; D not resolved. Germline V gives CDR1 SGHTA, CDR2 FQGNSA. V lost 2 bases and J 8 bases, leaving 6 bases between the germline ends. This CDR3 is built from 11 residues. Here the CDR3 reads CASSLRGEAFF. For the CDR3, the DNA is TGTGCCAGCAGCTTAAGAGGAGAAGCTTTCTTT.

The chain carries TRBV9 and TRBJ2-1, with D hard to call. This CDR3 is 11 amino acids long. V was pared by 5 bases and J by 9 bases, with 9 bases between. Germline CDR1 is SGDLS and CDR2 is YYNGEE. The CDR3 nucleotides are TGTGCCAGCAGAGAGACTGTTGAGCAGTTCTTC. Translating gives CASRETVEQFF.

The rearrangement joins TRBV10-2 to TRBJ2-5, with D possibly matching TRBD2 (7 bases). The V and J ends lost 2 bases and 4 bases respectively, with 11 bases between them. CDR3 size: 14 residues. Germline loops: CDR1 WSHSY, CDR2 SAAADI. The CDR3 sequence: CASSEQGGGETQYF. The CDR3 DNA sequence: TGCGCCAGCAGTGAGCAGGGAGGGGGAGAGACCCAGTACTTC.

The chain has TRBV28 and TRBJ2-7, with 8 positions matching TRBD2. V lost 4 bases, J lost 6 bases, and 5 bases stayed unmatched. Germline loops: CDR1 MDHEN, CDR2 SYDVKM. The CDR3 runs 13 residues. CDR3 region: CASSSGLVGEQYF. CDR3 coding DNA: TGTGCCAGCAGTTCGGGACTAGTTGGCGAGCAGTACTTC.